The 23 T cell receptor beta chains below were found in one sample sequenced in a study of T cell changes during pregnancy in multiple sclerosis. The table came from immunoSEQ multiplex PCR; TCRdb's copy has only in-frame clones and leaves some out. Of some 80,000 clones detected, around 90% appear once; the ten largest clones hold approximately 1%. Here the sequenced sample was peripheral blood, taken in the first trimester of pregnancy. The receptor set was obtained from a female donor in good health, enrolled as a control in a pregnancy study.

This clone was counted only a few times. This chain joins TRBV6-1 and TRBJ2-1, with 9 positions matching TRBD2. This CDR3 region has 16 residues. Trimming at V came to 2 bases and at J to 0 bases, leaving 2 bases not matched to a gene. Germline CDR1 is MNHNS and CDR2 is SASEGT. Here the CDR3 reads CASSEYSGGSYNEQFF. The CDR3 DNA sequence: TGTGCCAGCAGTGAATATAGCGGGGGCTCCTACAATGAGCAGTTCTTC.

The chain recombines TRBV7-2 with TRBJ2-7, with 7 bases matching TRBD1. Looked up from germline, CDR1 is SGHTA and CDR2 is FQGNSA. This CDR3 comprises 13 residues. J gave up 3 bases and V 5 bases, and 4 bases lay outside the gene matches. The CDR3 DNA is TGTGCCAGCAGCACCGGGACAGACTACGAGCAGTACTTC. It encodes CASSTGTDYEQYF.

This chain links TRBV28 with TRBJ2-1, with TRBD2 identical over 8 bases. From germline, CDR1 is MDHEN and CDR2 SYDVKM. CDR3 length equals 16 residues. The junction had 7 bases not matched to a gene; V was cut back by 6 bases and J by 0 bases. This CDR3 is CASRGAGTSSYNEQFF. In nucleotides, the CDR3 is TGTGCCAGCAGGGGGGCCGGGACTAGCTCCTACAATGAGCAGTTCTTC. Drawing the rest from reference TRBV28 and TRBJ2-1, the complete variable domain is DVKVTQSSRYLVKRTGEKVFLECVQDMDHENMFWYRQDPGLGLRLIYFSYDVKMKEKGDIPEGYSVSREKKERFSLILESASTNQTSMYLCASRGAGTSSYNEQFFGPGTRLTVL.

V gene TRBV10-1 combines with J gene TRBJ2-2; 9 nucleotides align to TRBD1. Germline CDR1 is WNHNN and CDR2 is SYGVQD (reference sequence). This CDR3 contains 14 residues. The V segment lost 6 bases and the J segment 4 bases; nucleotides outside the gene matches: 3. This chain's CDR3 is CASSRDRATGELFF. Written as DNA, the CDR3 is TGCGCCAGCAGCCGGGACAGGGCCACCGGGGAGCTGTTTTTT.

The V gene is TRBV2, the J gene TRBJ2-1, with D perhaps TRBD2 (6 bases). The CDR3 is 14 amino acids. Germline values: CDR1 SNHLY, CDR2 FYNNEI. Trimming took off 5 bases at V and 5 bases at J, with 13 bases between the two ends. For the CDR3, the DNA is TGTGCCAGCAGTCCGCCGGGACTTCACAATGAGCAGTTCTTC. Its protein is CASSPPGLHNEQFF.

The chain employs TRBV5-1 and TRBJ1-3, with D possibly being TRBD1 (6 bases). CDR1 SGHRS and CDR2 YFSETQ come from the germline V gene. V dropped 3 bases and J dropped 3 bases, with 13 bases sitting between them. The CDR3 covers 15 residues. CDR3 sequence: CASSWTTGGGNTIYF. CDR3 sequence (DNA): TGCGCCAGCAGCTGGACGACAGGAGGTGGAAACACCATATATTTT.

This chain connects TRBV4-1 to TRBJ1-2; D remains ambiguous. This CDR3 spans 18 amino acids. In germline, CDR1 is MGHRA, CDR2 YSYEKL. V lost 0 bases, J lost 1 base, and 18 bases lay in between. The CDR3 nucleotides read TGCGCCAGCAGCCAAGATGTTATTTTGGCAGATAATAACTATGGCTACACCTTC. It is translated as CASSQDVILADNNYGYTF.

This chain connects TRBV19 to TRBJ2-7, with 9 bases identical to TRBD1. The junction had 6 bases not matched to a gene; V was cut back by 3 bases and J by 3 bases. This CDR3 spans 15 amino acids. Germline V lookup: CDR1 LNHDA, CDR2 SQIVND (reference sequence). Here the CDR3 reads CASSIQGTGFYEQYF. The CDR3, as DNA: TGTGCCAGTAGTATCCAGGGGACAGGGTTCTACGAGCAGTACTTC.

This clone has just one count. The J gene is TRBJ2-1, the V gene TRBV11-2, with D maybe TRBD2 (5 bases). The V and J ends lost 6 bases and 8 bases respectively, with 11 bases between them. Germline values: CDR1 SGHAT, CDR2 FQNNGV. CDR3 length: 12 amino acids. CDR3 sequence (DNA): TGTGCCAGCAGGTTTAGCGCGGATGAGCAGTTCTTC. This translates into CASRFSADEQFF. The whole variable domain, remainder taken from reference TRBV11-2 and TRBJ2-1, is EAGVAQSPRYKIIEKRQSVAFWCNPISGHATLYWYQQILGQGPKLLIQFQNNGVVDDSQLPKDRFSAERLKGVDSTLKIQPAKLEDSAVYLCASRFSADEQFFGPGTRLTVL.

V gene TRBV7-2 combines with J gene TRBJ2-2; 9 bases match TRBD2. CDR3 length: 17 amino acids. V gave up 4 bases and J gave up 0 bases; unmatched junction bases: 6. Germline lookup yields CDR1 SGHTA and CDR2 FQGNSA. CDR3 sequence (DNA): TGTGCCAGCAGCTGGAGCGGGAGGTCTTCGAACACCGGGGAGCTGTTTTTT. Residues: CASSWSGRSSNTGELFF. Full variable domain (rest looked up from reference TRBV7-2 and TRBJ2-2): GAGVSQSPSNKVTEKGKDVELRCDPISGHTALYWYRQSLGQGLEFLIYFQGNSAPDKSGLPSDRFSAERTGGSVSTLTIQRTQQEDSAVYLCASSWSGRSSNTGELFFGEGSRLTVL.

The V call is TRBV7-2, the J call TRBJ2-1; TRBD2 aligns across 7 bases. V shed 1 base and J 8 bases; nucleotides not matched to a gene: 5. The germline CDR1 and CDR2 sequences are SGHTA and FQGNSA. There are 14 residues in the CDR3. DNA of the CDR3: TGTGCCAGCAGCTTAGTATGGGCGGGGGATGAGCAGTTCTTC. It is translated as CASSLVWAGDEQFF.

This clone has only one observation. V and J are TRBV5-8 and TRBJ1-5; 7 nucleotides line up with TRBD1. The germline V gene encodes CDR1 SGHTS and CDR2 YDEGEE. The V gene end was trimmed by 6 bases and the J gene end by 3 bases; junction bases not matched to a gene: 9. The CDR3 contains 15 residues. CDR3 coding DNA: TGTGCCAGCAACCCGGGACAGACTCTCAATCAGCCCCAGCATTTT. Encoded protein: CASNPGQTLNQPQHF.

The chain uses TRBV10-3 and TRBJ2-7, with 10 bases matching TRBD1. Losses at the gene ends were 0 bases for V and 6 bases for J; bases not matched to a gene: 5. The germline CDR1 and CDR2 sequences are ENHRY and SYGVKD. The CDR3 spans 15 residues. The CDR3 DNA reads TGTGCCATCAGTGAGTCGACGGGACAGGGGTCCGAGCAGTACTTC. Its protein product is CAISESTGQGSEQYF.

This clone rates as medium-sized (0.01 to 0.1%). This sequence joins TRBV4-1 and TRBJ1-6, with D unclear. V lost 4 bases to trimming and J lost 4 bases, with 14 bases between them. This CDR3 has 16 residues. Germline CDR1 and CDR2: MGHRA and YSYEKL. In DNA form, the CDR3 reads TGCGCCAGCAGCCCCATTGGACGGGAATATAATTCACCCCTCCACTTT. Translating gives CASSPIGREYNSPLHF.

The chain joins TRBV7-2 to TRBJ2-3; TRBD2 agrees at 10 bases. Trimming took 2 bases from V and 4 from J; bases not matched to a gene: 6. CDR1 and CDR2 (germline): SGHTA, FQGNSA. CDR3 length equals 16 residues. The CDR3 DNA is TGTGCCAGCAGCTTAACTAGCGGGATTAGGGCAGATACGCAGTATTTT. Its protein is CASSLTSGIRADTQYF.

V gene TRBV18 combines with J gene TRBJ2-1, with 9 nucleotides matching TRBD2. Germline V gene sequence: CDR1 KGHSH, CDR2 LQKENI. V lost 3 bases, J lost 4 bases, and 4 bases stayed unmatched. This CDR3 has 15 residues. CDR3 protein: CASSPGLAGYNEQFF. In nucleotides, the CDR3 is TGTGCCAGCTCACCGGGGCTAGCGGGGTACAATGAGCAGTTCTTC. Supplemented by reference TRBV18 and TRBJ2-1, the full variable domain reads NAGVMQNPRHLVRRRGQEARLRCSPMKGHSHVYWYRQLPEEGLKFMVYLQKENIIDESGMPKERFSAEFPKEGPSILRIQQVVRGDSAAYFCASSPGLAGYNEQFFGPGTRLTVL.

The chain uses TRBV9 and TRBJ1-2; the D gene is possibly TRBD1 (5 bases). CDR1 and CDR2 from the germline V gene are SGDLS and YYNGEE. V lost 3 bases to trimming and J lost 8 bases, with 11 bases between them. The CDR3 spans 12 residues. In nucleotides, the CDR3 is TGTGCCAGCAGCGAGACAGCACGGGGCTACACCTTC. Protein: CASSETARGYTF.

The rearrangement uses TRBV18 and TRBJ2-7; 8 bases are a match to TRBD2. Germline V lookup: CDR1 KGHSH, CDR2 LQKENI. The CDR3 runs to 15 residues. Trimming cost V 3 bases and J 3 bases; bases outside gene matches: 7. The CDR3 region has the DNA TGTGCCAGCTCACCTCGGGGGGGAGGGGGCTACGAGCAGTACTTC. Translating it yields CASSPRGGGGYEQYF.

The chain carries TRBV6-6 and TRBJ1-2, with 9 bases aligning to TRBD1. V shed 6 bases and J 5 bases; nucleotides not matched to a gene: 7. The length of the CDR3 is 14 residues. Germline loops: CDR1 MNHNY, CDR2 SVGAGI (reference sequence). The CDR3 DNA is TGTGCCAGCAGCTCCGGGACAGGGTTATATGGCTACACCTTC. Translated: CASSSGTGLYGYTF.

This clone was detected once. The genes are TRBV19 and TRBJ2-7; D possibly corresponds to TRBD2 (6 bases). The CDR3 extends over 13 amino acids. Trimming took 5 bases from V and 4 from J, leaving 12 bases between them. Per germline, CDR1 LNHDA and CDR2 SQIVND (reference sequence). CDR3 in amino acids: CASSGRGGYEQYF. In DNA form, the CDR3 reads TGTGCCAGTAGTGGGCGAGGAGGGTACGAGCAGTACTTC.

The V and J genes are TRBV6-4 and TRBJ1-5; TRBD1 might be the D (5 bases). The CDR3 covers 13 residues. Germline V CDR1 and CDR2: MRHNA, SNTAGT. V was cut by 5 bases and J by 7 bases, with 12 bases left in between. The CDR3 is CASSPGSGQPQHF. The CDR3, as DNA: TGTGCCAGCAGTCCAGGGAGCGGGCAGCCCCAGCATTTT.

The rearrangement uses TRBV5-1 and TRBJ2-1, with TRBD2 matching 9 bases. CDR3 size: 17 residues. Trimming at V came to 6 bases and at J to 8 bases, leaving 18 bases not matched to a gene. The germline V gene has CDR1 SGHRS and CDR2 YFSETQ. CDR3 DNA: TGCGCCAGCAACCCGGGCCCGGGACTAGCTAACATCGATGAGCAGTTCTTC. The encoded protein is CASNPGPGLANIDEQFF.

The rearrangement links TRBV28 to TRBJ1-4; D gene uncertain. The germline gives CDR1 MDHEN, CDR2 SYDVKM. The CDR3 runs 14 residues. V was pared by 10 bases and J by 7 bases, with 19 bases between. This chain's CDR3 is CATGRAAGSEKLFF. As DNA, the CDR3 is TGTGCCACCGGTAGGGCTGCGGGAAGTGAAAAACTGTTTTTT.